The sequence of this TCR beta chain was determined in a study of cytomegalovirus exposure and HLA in healthy donors. Germline loops: CDR1 SGHRS, CDR2 YFSETQ. This CDR3 spans 14 amino acids. V lost 0 bases, J lost 6 bases, and 10 bases lay in between. Worth noting for this clone: The antigen remains undetermined.

Findings and caveats of the study: Later analysis identified a missense DCLRE1C variant that was linked to TCR beta V- and J-gene trimming. Some TCR beta chains (164 of them) were listed as cytomegalovirus-associated. TCR beta sequences reportedly predicted most subjects' HLA-A and HLA-B alleles accurately.

The PCR had 60 Vbeta and 13 Jbeta primers. Some clones are missing from TCRdb's copy, which holds only in-frame ones; the method was immunoSEQ multiplex PCR. The specimen's table records roughly 31,000 clones. The chain carries TRBV5-1 and TRBJ2-1; D is ambiguous. The receptor's source is a man aged 25-45 years in good health and CMV-seronegative. The sequencing sample was made of PBMCs. The CDR3 nucleotides are TGCGCCAGCAGCTTGGCGACTCACGCCAATGAGCAGTTCTTC. Translated, it gives CASSLATHANEQFF.